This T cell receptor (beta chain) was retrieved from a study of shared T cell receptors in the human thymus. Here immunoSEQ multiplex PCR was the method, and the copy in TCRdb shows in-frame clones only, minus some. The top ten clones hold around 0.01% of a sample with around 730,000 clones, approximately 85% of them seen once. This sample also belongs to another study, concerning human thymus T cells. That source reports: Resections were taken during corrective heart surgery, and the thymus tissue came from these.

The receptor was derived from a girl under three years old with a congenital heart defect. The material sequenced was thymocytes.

The CDR3 sequence is CASRMTSGGPSAATDTQYF. The CDR3, as DNA: TGTGCCAGCAGGATGACTAGCGGGGGGCCCTCTGCTGCAACAGATACGCAGTATTTT. The chain employs TRBV7-3 and TRBJ2-3; 13 bases are a match to TRBD2. Germline CDR1 is SGHTA and CDR2 is FQGTGA. The CDR3 runs 19 residues. V was clipped by 6 bases and J by 3 bases; unmatched bases: 15. The whole variable domain, filled in from reference TRBV7-3 and TRBJ2-3, reads GAGVSQTPSNKVTEKGKYVELRCDPISGHTALYWYRQSLGQGPEFLIYFQGTGAADDSGLPNDRFFAVRPEGSVSTLKIQRTERGDSAVYLCASRMTSGGPSAATDTQYFGPGTRLTVL.